This record concerns one TCR beta chain sequence. This specimen comes from a study of shared T cell receptors in the human thymus. The CDR3 sequence is 18 residues long. The germline V gene has CDR1 MNHEY and CDR2 SMNVEV (reference sequence). Trimming cost V 2 bases and J 1 base; bases outside gene matches: 11. Measured with immunoSEQ multiplex PCR; TCRdb has only the in-frame clones, and not every one. The sample shows more than 300,000 clones, more than 85% of them seen only once. Source material: thymocytes. The TCR comes from a human donor. The chain combines TRBV27 with TRBJ2-3; TRBD2 matches at 8 bases. The CDR3 DNA follows: TGTGCCAGCAGTTTACCCAGTCGGACTAGCTGGGGCACAGATACGCAGTATTTT. This encodes CASSLPSRTSWGTDTQYF.